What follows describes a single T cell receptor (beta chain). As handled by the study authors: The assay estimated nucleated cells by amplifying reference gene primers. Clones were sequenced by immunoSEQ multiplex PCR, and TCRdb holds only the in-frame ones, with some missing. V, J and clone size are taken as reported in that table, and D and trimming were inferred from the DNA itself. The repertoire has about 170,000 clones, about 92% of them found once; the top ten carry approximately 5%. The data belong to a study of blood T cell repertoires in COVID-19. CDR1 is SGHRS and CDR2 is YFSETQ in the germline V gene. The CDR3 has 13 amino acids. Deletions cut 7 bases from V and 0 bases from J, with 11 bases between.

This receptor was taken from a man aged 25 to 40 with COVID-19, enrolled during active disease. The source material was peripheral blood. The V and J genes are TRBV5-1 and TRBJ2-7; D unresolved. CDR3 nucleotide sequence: TGCGCCAGCCCCAGGCCGTACTCCTACGAGCAGTACTTC. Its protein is CASPRPYSYEQYF.